This T cell receptor (beta chain) was documented in a study of human T cells and chemical hapten exposure listed by TCRdb under 2021. Context from the whole study: For sensitization, 2% DPC in acetone was applied to an approximately 2 cm by approximately 2 cm area of upper inner arm skin. Patients additionally received weekly therapeutic DPC doses to the scalp throughout the approximately 25-week study period. Patch testing was done on the upper back using Finn chambers containing 0.01% DPC, and results were scored after 6 days according to International Contact Dermatitis Research Group standards. Most of the patients in the cohort were female, and the cohort covered alopecia areata with under or over 50% scalp involvement, alopecia totalis and alopecia universalis. The libraries were sequenced as a pool, and the TCR yield per sample differed mostly because of small variations in library volumes within the pool. Peripheral blood TCR repertoire changes were tracked in vivo in alopecia patients during primary and secondary sensitization to the hapten diphenylcyclopropenone (DPC). Blood was sampled from patients pre-sensitization (week 0) and at 2, 6 and about 24 weeks after DPC sensitization. Blood for TCR sequencing was provided by twenty-nine alopecia patients at one to four time points (pre-sensitization, 2, 6 and 24 weeks). Broad study findings and their caveats: The number of PT1 expanded TCRs positively correlated with patch test score, significant at thresholds 8, 16 and 32 but not 4. Significantly more large CDR3 similarity clusters were formed by expanded TCRs than by pre-sensitization or healthy control sets, consistent with antigen-driven responses. DPC sensitization did not change the number of TCRs with a frequency above 1 in 1000, and there was no evidence of changes in global repertoire structure. Because all patients had alopecia, a presumed autoimmune disease, the immune response of the patients might differ from that of healthy individuals. After repeated subsampling, the strength of the expansion versus patch-test correlation and the threshold at which it became significant changed.

For this chain, trimming is 3 bases at the V end and 4 bases at the J end, and the number of junction bases without a gene match is 10. Via the germline V gene (reference sequence), CDR1 is DFQATT and CDR2 SNEGSKA. The CDR3 goes from the cysteine to the phenylalanine over 17 residues. CDR3 DNA is the only sequence kept; it has 51 bases, read in frame from the first base. This specimen's time point label, per the study, means: patch test 1, 2 weeks after DPC sensitization. Per the publication, the treatment or condition label means: therapeutic diphenylcyclopropenone sensitization with weekly scalp DPC. Blood at each patch-test visit was drawn before the patch test was applied. Patients were considered eligible if aged 18 to 70, diagnosed with alopecia and deemed suitable for DPC therapy, and patients were excluded if pregnant. Unfractionated whole blood was collected in Tempus Blood RNA tubes, and total RNA was extracted from that blood.

Receptor libraries were prepared by RACE. The reads were generated on a NextSeq 500. Library preparation attached unique molecular identifiers to individual cDNA molecules for quantitative, reproducible TCR counting. For every blood RNA sample, sequencing covered both the TCR alpha and TCR beta chains. Concerning the study's data processing: Samples had a median of roughly 98,000 TCRs, with a range from 23,224 to 690,600. V, J and CDR3 annotation of the TCR reads was carried out using the Decombinator software suite. For PS versus PT1 abundance plots, all samples were subsampled to the same number of TCRs (28,000). TCRs were defined as expanded if absent before sensitization and observed at least eight times at the 2-week time point. The public reads were reprocessed in TCRdb via fastp at Q25 and MiXCR, keeping in-frame beta chains. Each CDR3 protein appears once, grouped with its most common genes and DNA. V and J calls and clone size were set by TCRdb, not the authors. For this sample the table gives tens of thousands of distinct CDR3 sequences, of which 8% to 11% were detected only once. About 2.4% of the sample belongs to the ten largest clones.

Notes on this clonotype: Its antigen remains unidentified. Within one base of it there is no much larger clone, and no base qualities were kept.

The chain couples TRBV20-1 to TRBJ2-3; 13 of the junction bases match TRBD2. The input for sequencing was whole blood, taken in connection with sensitization to the hapten diphenylcyclopropenone (DPC). The TCR sequence derives from a man aged 35-49 years with alopecia areata. Some clones in this sample may be carry-over from other donors' samples. The CDR3 region reads CSASLRTSGRGADTQYF. The DNA sequence is TGCAGTGCTAGCCTTCGGACTAGCGGGAGAGGGGCAGATACGCAGTATTTT.